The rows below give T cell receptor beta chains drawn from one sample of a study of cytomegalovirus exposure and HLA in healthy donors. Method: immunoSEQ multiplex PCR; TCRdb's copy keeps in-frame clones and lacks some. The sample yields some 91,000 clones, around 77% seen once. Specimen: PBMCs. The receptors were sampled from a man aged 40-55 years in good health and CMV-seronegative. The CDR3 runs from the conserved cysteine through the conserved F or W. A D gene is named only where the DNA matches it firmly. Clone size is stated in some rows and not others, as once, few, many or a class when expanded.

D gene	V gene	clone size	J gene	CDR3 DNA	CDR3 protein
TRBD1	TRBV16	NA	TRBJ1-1	TGTGCCAGCAGCCCGACAGGGGGGTGGACTGAAGCTTTCTTT	CASSPTGGWTEAFF
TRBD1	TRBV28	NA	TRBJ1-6	TGTGCCAGCAGTCCCGGACAGGATAATTCACCCCTCCACTTT	CASSPGQDNSPLHF
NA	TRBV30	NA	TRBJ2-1	TGTGCCTGGAGTGTGGAGTCCTACAATGAGCAGTTCTTC	CAWSVESYNEQFF
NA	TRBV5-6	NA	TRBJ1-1	TGTGCCAGCAGCCCACAGCGGTTTGTGACTGAAGCTTTCTTT	CASSPQRFVTEAFF
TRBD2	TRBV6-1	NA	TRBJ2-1	TGTGCCAGCAGGACGACTAGCGGAAACAATGAGCAGTTCTTC	CASRTTSGNNEQFF
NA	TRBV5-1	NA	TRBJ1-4	TGCGCCAGCAGCCAGGGGTTGGGGGCAGGTGAAAAACTGTTTTTT	CASSQGLGAGEKLFF
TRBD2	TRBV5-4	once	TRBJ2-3	TGTGCCAGCAGCTCCGCCACTAGCGGGGGGATGGATACGCAGTATTTT	CASSSATSGGMDTQYF
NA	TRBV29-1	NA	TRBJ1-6	TGCAGCGTTCAGGAGCAACAGGCCAATTCACCCCTCCACTTT	CSVQEQQANSPLHF
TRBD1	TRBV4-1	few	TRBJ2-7	TGCGCCAGCAGCCAAGACCCGACAGGGTACTACGAGCAGTACTTC	CASSQDPTGYYEQYF
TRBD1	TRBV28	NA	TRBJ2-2	TGTGCCAGCAGTTTGGGGACAGGGAACACCGGGGAGCTGTTTTTT	CASSLGTGNTGELFF
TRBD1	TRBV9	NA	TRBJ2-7	TGTGCCAGCAGCCCCGGGACAGGAAGCTCCTACGAGCAGTACTTC	CASSPGTGSSYEQYF
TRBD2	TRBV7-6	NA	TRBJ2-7	TGTGCCAGCAGCTTAGCGGGCCGCGGGAGTATCGAGCAGTACTTC	CASSLAGRGSIEQYF
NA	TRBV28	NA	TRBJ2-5	TGTGCCAGCAGTCGGACAGAAGAGACCCAGTACTTC	CASSRTEETQYF
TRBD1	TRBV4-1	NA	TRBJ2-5	TGCGCCAGCAGCCGGGGACAGGCCAACCAAGAGACCCAGTACTTC	CASSRGQANQETQYF
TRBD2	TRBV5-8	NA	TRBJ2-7	TGTGCCAGCAGCTTGGGGGCTAGCGGCTCCTACGAGCAGTACTTC	CASSLGASGSYEQYF
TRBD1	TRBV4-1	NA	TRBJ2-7	TGCGCCAGCAGCCAAGATGACAGGGTTCTACACGAGCAGTACTTC	CASSQDDRVLHEQYF
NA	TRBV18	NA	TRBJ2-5	TGTGCCAGCTCACCCCCAGGCGGGAAAGAGACCCAGTACTTC	CASSPPGGKETQYF